This passage covers 22 T cell receptor beta chains from one sample sequenced in a study of T cells after posttransplantation cyclophosphamide. Controls had myeloablative marrow grafts with methotrexate and calcineurin inhibitor, sampled at 1 year. The protocol was immunoSEQ multiplex PCR, while the TCRdb copy is restricted to in-frame clones and leaves out a portion. The table includes 9,500 to 15,000 clones, 75% to 85% detected once. The sample consisted of PBMCs, taken 350 to 400 days after allogeneic stem cell transplant with calcineurin inhibitor and methotrexate. All receptors derive from a male patient aged 25 to 39 who received an allogeneic stem cell transplant from an unrelated donor, was CMV-positive, and had acute GVHD only. The graft donor may have contributed some T cells.

The chain employs TRBV10-3 and TRBJ2-7; tentatively, D is TRBD1 (6 bases). The V end lost 6 bases, the J end lost 4 bases, and 13 bases lay between the germline ends. Germline V CDR1 and CDR2: ENHRY, SYGVKD. The CDR3 consists of 13 residues. CDR3: CAIRTGPGYEQYF. Here the CDR3 DNA reads TGTGCCATCAGGACAGGACCAGGATACGAGCAGTACTTC.

In its sample, this clone was seen a few times. This rearrangement joins TRBV27 to TRBJ1-1; D ambiguous. The germline V gene has CDR1 MNHEY and CDR2 SMNVEV (reference sequence). V was cut by 6 bases and J by 10 bases, with 15 bases left in between. This CDR3 has 12 residues. The chain's CDR3 is CASSSLGRLAFF. Here the CDR3 DNA reads TGTGCCAGCAGCTCCCTTGGGAGGCTAGCTTTCTTT.

The rearrangement joins TRBV7-9 to TRBJ2-7, with D unclear. The V end was cut by 1 base, the J end by 6 bases, with 7 bases between. In germline, CDR1 is SEHNR, CDR2 FQNEAQ (reference sequence). The CDR3 has 12 residues. CDR3 in DNA: TGTGCCAGCAGCTTAGGATTGGCCGAGCAGTACTTC. It is translated as CASSLGLAEQYF.

V usage is TRBV5-5 and J usage is TRBJ1-5, with 8 bases matching TRBD1. Germline assignment: CDR1 SGHKS and CDR2 YYEKEE (reference sequence). V shed 2 bases, J shed 0 bases, and the junction held 1 base outside the gene matches. The CDR3 loop spans 15 amino acids. The CDR3 DNA sequence: TGTGCCAGCAGCTTTACAGGGGGTAGCAATCAGCCCCAGCATTTT. Translating it yields CASSFTGGSNQPQHF.

The chain links TRBV7-7 to TRBJ2-7; D uncertain. Per the germline V gene, CDR1 is SSHAT and CDR2 is FNYEAQ (reference sequence). This CDR3 spans 10 amino acids. In DNA, the CDR3 is TGTGTCCCTCCGTCGCGGGAGCAGTACTTC. This translates into CVPPSREQYF.

The chain has TRBV6-1 and TRBJ2-1; 13 bases fit TRBD2. The V segment lost 6 bases and the J segment 6 bases; nucleotides outside the gene matches: 5. The CDR3 contains 15 residues. CDR1 MNHNS and CDR2 SASEGT come from the germline V gene. CDR3 amino acids: CASSIGTSGINEQFF. The CDR3, as DNA: TGTGCCAGCAGCATCGGGACTAGCGGGATCAATGAGCAGTTCTTC.

V is TRBV19 and J is TRBJ2-2; D possibly corresponds to TRBD1 (6 bases). The CDR3 is made up of 16 amino acids. V shed 7 bases and J shed 2 bases, with 17 bases lying between them. Germline V CDR1 and CDR2: LNHDA, SQIVND (reference sequence). CDR3 nucleotides: TGTGCCAGTAATCTATGGCCGGGACACAACACCGGGGAGCTGTTTTTT. Its translation: CASNLWPGHNTGELFF.

The chain combines TRBV11-3 with TRBJ2-1; TRBD1 might be the D (6 bases). The V end was cut by 0 bases, the J end by 4 bases, with 7 bases between. This CDR3 has 14 residues. Germline CDR1 is SGHNT and CDR2 is YENEEA. In DNA, the CDR3 is TGTGCCAGCAGCTTAGATGGGACATACAATGAGCAGTTCTTC. This sequence encodes CASSLDGTYNEQFF.

This clone was detected only a few times. The rearrangement uses TRBV6-6 and TRBJ1-5, with TRBD1 identical over 11 bases. Germline assignment: CDR1 MNHNY and CDR2 SVGAGI (reference sequence). This CDR3 has 16 amino acids. V lost 8 bases and J lost 0; bases outside the gene matches: 6. CDR3 amino acids: CASGRDRGYSNQPQHF. CDR3 DNA: TGTGCCAGCGGCCGGGACAGGGGGTATAGCAATCAGCCCCAGCATTTT.

V is TRBV18 and J is TRBJ1-5; 7 bases match TRBD1. The V segment lost 3 bases and the J segment 4 bases; nucleotides outside the gene matches: 6. The germline V gene has CDR1 KGHSH and CDR2 LQKENI. The CDR3 contains 15 residues. This chain's CDR3 is CASSPPGGTNQPQHF. The CDR3 nucleotides read TGTGCCAGCTCACCCCCAGGGGGAACTAATCAGCCCCAGCATTTT.

This clone was detected only once. The CDR3 region is CASSGTIRDTQYF. In DNA, the CDR3 is TGTGCCAGCAGTGGGACTATAAGAGATACGCAGTATTTT. V is TRBV2 and J is TRBJ2-3; D possibly corresponds to TRBD2 (6 bases). CDR1 is SNHLY, CDR2 FYNNEI, per germline. CDR3 length: 13 residues. Trimming took 4 bases from V and 5 from J, leaving 10 bases between them.

J is TRBJ2-7 and V is TRBV6-5; 12 nucleotides match TRBD2. J was trimmed by 2 bases and V by 6 bases; bases with no gene match: 5. Germline CDR1 and CDR2: MNHEY and SVGAGI. The CDR3 runs 15 residues. The CDR3 DNA sequence: TGTGCCAGCAGGGAGACTAGCGGGAGAGCCTACGAGCAGTACTTC. Amino acid sequence: CASRETSGRAYEQYF.

The genes are TRBV2 and TRBJ2-1; perhaps TRBD2 as D (5 bases). CDR1 SNHLY and CDR2 FYNNEI come from the germline V gene. Trimming removed 8 bases from V and 4 bases from J, with 12 bases in between. This CDR3 is 13 amino acids long. CDR3 nucleotides: TGTGCCAGCTCAAGAGGGTTATACAATGAGCAGTTCTTC. It codes for CASSRGLYNEQFF.

The V gene is TRBV6-1, the J gene TRBJ2-5; no definite D call. The germline gives CDR1 MNHNS, CDR2 SASEGT. The CDR3 is 13 residues long. V lost 2 bases to trimming and J lost 5 bases, with 9 bases between them. The CDR3 sequence: CASSEIARETQYF. In nucleotides, the CDR3 is TGTGCCAGCAGTGAAATCGCGAGGGAGACCCAGTACTTC.

The chain carries TRBV7-6 and TRBJ1-4; the match to TRBD1 covers 10 bases. The CDR3 has 15 amino acids. V lost 5 bases, J lost 8 bases, and 8 bases stayed unmatched. CDR1 is SGHVS, CDR2 FNYEAQ, per germline. In nucleotides, the CDR3 is TGTGCCAGCAGCATCGACAGGGGGCGGAAGGAAAAACTGTTTTTT. It yields the protein CASSIDRGRKEKLFF.

The chain uses TRBV7-2 and TRBJ1-1; 7 bases fit TRBD1. The J segment lost 4 bases and the V segment lost 5 bases, leaving 10 bases of the junction unmatched. The germline CDR1 and CDR2 sequences are SGHTA and FQGNSA. CDR3 size: 15 residues. The CDR3 sequence: CASSLIGGSGTEAFF. The DNA for the CDR3 is TGTGCCAGCAGCCTGATAGGGGGCTCGGGCACTGAAGCTTTCTTT.

Only a few counts were recorded for this clone. J is TRBJ2-7 and V is TRBV7-9; TRBD1 matches 8 bases. Germline CDR1 and CDR2: SEHNR and FQNEAQ (reference sequence). After removal of 5 bases from V and 4 bases from J, the junction contained 4 bases not matched to a gene. This CDR3 is built from 13 residues. CDR3 coding DNA: TGTGCCAGCAGCCAGGGGGCCCTATACGAGCAGTACTTC. Residues: CASSQGALYEQYF.

Judged by abundance, this clone is medium-sized. J is TRBJ2-1 and V is TRBV7-9; 14 bases line up with TRBD2. Unmatched junction bases numbered 3, after V lost 5 bases and J lost 3 bases. Germline V gene sequence: CDR1 SEHNR, CDR2 FQNEAQ (reference sequence). The CDR3 loop spans 16 amino acids. CDR3 coding DNA: TGTGCCAGCAGCCAGGGACTAGCGGGGGACTACAATGAGCAGTTCTTC. Encoded protein: CASSQGLAGDYNEQFF.

A single count supports this clone. This chain links TRBV5-1 with TRBJ2-7; D may be TRBD2 (6 bases). V was cut by 5 bases and J by 6 bases, with 18 bases left in between. The length of the CDR3 is 14 residues. Germline assignment: CDR1 SGHRS and CDR2 YFSETQ. The CDR3 bases are TGCGCCAGCAGACAGGCCACTAGCACATCCGAGCAGTACTTC. Its protein is CASRQATSTSEQYF.

The chain couples TRBV27 to TRBJ1-1, with D uncertain. CDR1 and CDR2 (germline): MNHEY, SMNVEV (reference sequence). Trimming removed 4 bases from V and 0 bases from J, with 9 bases in between. The CDR3 has 14 amino acids. In DNA, the CDR3 is TGTGCCAGCAGTTGGAGGGCCATGAACACTGAAGCTTTCTTT. Translating it yields CASSWRAMNTEAFF.

The chain combines TRBV6-5 with TRBJ1-3; D remains ambiguous. The CDR3 runs 12 residues. V lost 8 bases to trimming and J lost 4 bases, with 9 bases between them. The germline V gene has CDR1 MNHEY and CDR2 SVGAGI. The CDR3 sequence is CASEDQGNTIYF. The CDR3 nucleotides are TGTGCCAGCGAGGATCAGGGAAACACCATATATTTT.

This chain connects TRBV9 to TRBJ2-3; TRBD2 matches 14 bases. With V trimmed by 2 bases and J by 4 bases, 6 bases remained unmatched. The CDR3 totals 17 residues. CDR1 SGDLS and CDR2 YYNGEE come from the germline V gene. CDR3: CASSVGTSGRGSDTQYF. The CDR3 region has the DNA TGTGCCAGCAGCGTCGGGACTAGCGGGAGAGGGTCAGATACGCAGTATTTT.